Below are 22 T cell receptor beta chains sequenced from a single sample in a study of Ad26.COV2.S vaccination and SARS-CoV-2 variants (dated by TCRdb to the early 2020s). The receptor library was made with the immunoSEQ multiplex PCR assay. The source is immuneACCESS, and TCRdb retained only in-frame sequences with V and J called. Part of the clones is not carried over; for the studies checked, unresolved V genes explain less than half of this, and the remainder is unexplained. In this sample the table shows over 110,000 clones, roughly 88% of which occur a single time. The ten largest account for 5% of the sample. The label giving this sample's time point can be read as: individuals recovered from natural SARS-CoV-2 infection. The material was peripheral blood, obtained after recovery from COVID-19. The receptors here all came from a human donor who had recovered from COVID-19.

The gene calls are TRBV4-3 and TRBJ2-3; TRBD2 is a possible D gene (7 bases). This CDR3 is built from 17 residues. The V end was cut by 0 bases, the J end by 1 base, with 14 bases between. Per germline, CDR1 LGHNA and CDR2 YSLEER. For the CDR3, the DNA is TGCGCCAGCAGCCAAGATCCGCGGGGGCTCCGCACAGATACGCAGTATTTT. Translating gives CASSQDPRGLRTDTQYF.

The CDR3 is CASSSILTDTQYF. The CDR3 DNA reads as TGTGCCAGCAGCTCCATCCTCACAGATACGCAGTATTTT. V and J are TRBV5-6 and TRBJ2-3; D not certain. The germline CDR1 and CDR2 sequences are SGHDT and YYEEEE. This CDR3 has 13 residues. The V end was cut by 3 bases, the J end by 2 bases, with 7 bases between.

The CDR3 reads CASSMTQTNTEAFF. Here the CDR3 DNA reads TGTGCCAGCAGCATGACCCAGACCAACACTGAAGCTTTCTTT. J is TRBJ1-1 and V is TRBV7-9; D is unresolved. Trimming shortened V by 5 bases and J by 2 bases, and 12 bases separated the two germline ends. The CDR3 has 14 amino acids. CDR1 SEHNR and CDR2 FQNEAQ come from the germline V gene (reference sequence). Combining the CDR3 with reference TRBV7-9 and TRBJ1-1 gives the whole variable domain DTGVSQNPRHKITKRGQNVTFRCDPISEHNRLYWYRQTLGQGPEFLTYFQNEAQLEKSRLLSDRFSAERPKGSFSTLEIQRTEQGDSAMYLCASSMTQTNTEAFFGQGTRLTVV.

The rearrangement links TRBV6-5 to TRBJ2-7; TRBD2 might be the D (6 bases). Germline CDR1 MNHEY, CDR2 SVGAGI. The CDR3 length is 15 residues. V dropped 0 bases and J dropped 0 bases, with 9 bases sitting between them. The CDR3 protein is CASSYSSTSSYEQYF. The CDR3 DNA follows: TGTGCCAGCAGTTACTCCTCGACTAGCTCCTACGAGCAGTACTTC.

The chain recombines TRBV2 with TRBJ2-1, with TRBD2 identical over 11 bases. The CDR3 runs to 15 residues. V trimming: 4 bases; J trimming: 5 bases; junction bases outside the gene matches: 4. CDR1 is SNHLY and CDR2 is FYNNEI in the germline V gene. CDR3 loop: CASSAIAGGHNEQFF. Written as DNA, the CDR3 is TGTGCCAGCAGTGCCATAGCGGGGGGGCACAATGAGCAGTTCTTC. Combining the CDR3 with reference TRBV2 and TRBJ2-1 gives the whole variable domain EPEVTQTPSHQVTQMGQEVILRCVPISNHLYFYWYRQILGQKVEFLVSFYNNEISEKSEIFDDQFSVERPDGSNFTLKIRSTKLEDSAMYFCASSAIAGGHNEQFFGPGTRLTVL.

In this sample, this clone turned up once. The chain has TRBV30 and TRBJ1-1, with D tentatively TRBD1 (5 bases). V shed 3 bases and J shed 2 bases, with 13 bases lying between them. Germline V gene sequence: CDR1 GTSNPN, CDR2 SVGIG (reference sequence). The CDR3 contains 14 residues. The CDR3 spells CAWSRGGDNTEAFF. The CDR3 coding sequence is TGTGCCTGGAGCCGCGGGGGAGATAACACTGAAGCTTTCTTT.

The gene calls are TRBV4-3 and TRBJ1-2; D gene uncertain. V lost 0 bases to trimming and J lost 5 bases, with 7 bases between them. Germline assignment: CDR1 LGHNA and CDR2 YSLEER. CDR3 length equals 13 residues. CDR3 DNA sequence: TGCGCCAGCAGCCAAGATCGAAAGTATGGCTACACCTTC. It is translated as CASSQDRKYGYTF.

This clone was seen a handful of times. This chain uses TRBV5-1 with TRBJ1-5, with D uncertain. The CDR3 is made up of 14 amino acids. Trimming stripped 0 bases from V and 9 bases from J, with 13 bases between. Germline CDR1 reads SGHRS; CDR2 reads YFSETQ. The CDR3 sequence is CASSLVSPRGPQHF. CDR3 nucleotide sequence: TGCGCCAGCAGCTTGGTCAGTCCTAGAGGGCCCCAGCATTTT.

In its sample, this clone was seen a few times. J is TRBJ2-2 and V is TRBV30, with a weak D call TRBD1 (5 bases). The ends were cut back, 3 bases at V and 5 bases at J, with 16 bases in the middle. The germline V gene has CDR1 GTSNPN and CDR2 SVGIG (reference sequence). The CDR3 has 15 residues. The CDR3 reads CAWRGNPQGTGELFF. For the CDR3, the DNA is TGTGCCTGGAGGGGCAATCCCCAGGGTACCGGGGAGCTGTTTTTT.

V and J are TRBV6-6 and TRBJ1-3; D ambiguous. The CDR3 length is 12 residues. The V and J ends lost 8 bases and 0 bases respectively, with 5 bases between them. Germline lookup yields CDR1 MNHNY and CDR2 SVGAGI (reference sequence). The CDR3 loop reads CASGISGNTIYF. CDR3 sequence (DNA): TGTGCCAGCGGGATCTCTGGAAACACCATATATTTT.

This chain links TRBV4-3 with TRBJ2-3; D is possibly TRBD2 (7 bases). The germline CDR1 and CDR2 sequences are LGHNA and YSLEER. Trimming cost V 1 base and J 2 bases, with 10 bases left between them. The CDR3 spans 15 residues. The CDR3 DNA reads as TGCGCCAGCAGCCAAGGGGGGGGGCTCACAGATACGCAGTATTTT. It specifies CASSQGGGLTDTQYF.

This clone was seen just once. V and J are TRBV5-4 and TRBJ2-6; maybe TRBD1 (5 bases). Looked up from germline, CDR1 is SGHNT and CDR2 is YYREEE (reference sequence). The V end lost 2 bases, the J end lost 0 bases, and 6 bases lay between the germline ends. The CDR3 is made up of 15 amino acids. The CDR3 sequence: CASSLGDSGANVLTF. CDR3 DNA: TGTGCCAGCAGCTTAGGGGACTCTGGGGCCAACGTCCTGACTTTC. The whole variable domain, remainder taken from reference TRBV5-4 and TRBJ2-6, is ETGVTQSPTHLIKTRGQQVTLRCSSQSGHNTVSWYQQALGQGPQFIFQYYREEENGRGNFPPRFSGLQFPNYSSELNVNALELDDSALYLCASSLGDSGANVLTFGAGSRLTVL.

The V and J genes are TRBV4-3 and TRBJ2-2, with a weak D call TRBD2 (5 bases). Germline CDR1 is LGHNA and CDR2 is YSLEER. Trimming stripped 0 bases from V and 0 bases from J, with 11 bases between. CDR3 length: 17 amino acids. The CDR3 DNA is TGCGCCAGCAGCCAAGATGTGGGAGCTGCGAACACCGGGGAGCTGTTTTTT. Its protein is CASSQDVGAANTGELFF.

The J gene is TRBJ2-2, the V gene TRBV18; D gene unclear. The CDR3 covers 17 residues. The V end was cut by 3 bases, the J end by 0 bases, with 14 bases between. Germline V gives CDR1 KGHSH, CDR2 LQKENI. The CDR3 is CASSPTAGSSNTGELFF. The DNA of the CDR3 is TGTGCCAGCTCACCTACCGCTGGCTCCTCGAACACCGGGGAGCTGTTTTTT.

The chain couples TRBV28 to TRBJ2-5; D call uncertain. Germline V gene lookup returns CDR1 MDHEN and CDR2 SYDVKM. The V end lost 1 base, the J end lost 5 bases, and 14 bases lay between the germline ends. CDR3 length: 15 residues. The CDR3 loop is CASSLLAERTETQYF. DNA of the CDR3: TGTGCCAGCAGTTTATTGGCTGAGCGAACGGAGACCCAGTACTTC.

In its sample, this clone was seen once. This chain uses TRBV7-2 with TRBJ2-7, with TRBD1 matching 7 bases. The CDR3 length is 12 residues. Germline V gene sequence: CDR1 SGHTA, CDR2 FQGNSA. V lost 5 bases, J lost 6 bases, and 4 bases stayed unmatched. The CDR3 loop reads CASSPTGVEQYF. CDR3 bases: TGTGCCAGCAGCCCTACAGGGGTCGAGCAGTACTTC.

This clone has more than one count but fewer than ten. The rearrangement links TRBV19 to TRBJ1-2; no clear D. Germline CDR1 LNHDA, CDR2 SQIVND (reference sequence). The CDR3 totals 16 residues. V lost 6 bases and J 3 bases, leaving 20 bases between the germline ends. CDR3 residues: CASSPSTALSHYGYTF. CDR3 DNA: TGTGCCAGTAGCCCAAGCACAGCGCTCTCCCACTATGGCTACACCTTC.

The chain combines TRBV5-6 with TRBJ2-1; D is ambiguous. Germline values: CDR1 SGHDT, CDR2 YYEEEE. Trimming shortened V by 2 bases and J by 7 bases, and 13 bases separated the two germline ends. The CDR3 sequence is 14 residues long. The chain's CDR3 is CASSFFQGWNEQFF. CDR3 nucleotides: TGTGCCAGCAGCTTTTTCCAAGGTTGGAATGAGCAGTTCTTC. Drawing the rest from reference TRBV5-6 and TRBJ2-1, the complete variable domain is DAGVTQSPTHLIKTRGQQVTLRCSPKSGHDTVSWYQQALGQGPQFIFQYYEEEERQRGNFPDRFSGHQFPNYSSELNVNALLLGDSALYLCASSFFQGWNEQFFGPGTRLTVL.

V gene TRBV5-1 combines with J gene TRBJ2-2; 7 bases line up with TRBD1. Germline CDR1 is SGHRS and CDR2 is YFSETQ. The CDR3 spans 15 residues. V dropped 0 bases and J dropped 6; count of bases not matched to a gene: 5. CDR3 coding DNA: TGCGCCAGCAGCTTGGGAGACAGGGATGCCGGGGAGCTGTTTTTT. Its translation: CASSLGDRDAGELFF.

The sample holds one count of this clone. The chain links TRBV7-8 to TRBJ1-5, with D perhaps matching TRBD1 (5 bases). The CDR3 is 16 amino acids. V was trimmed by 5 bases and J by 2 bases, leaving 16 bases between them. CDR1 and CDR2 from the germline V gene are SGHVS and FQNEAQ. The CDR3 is CASSHDNRGGNQPQHF. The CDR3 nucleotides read TGTGCCAGCAGCCACGACAATAGGGGAGGCAATCAGCCCCAGCATTTT.

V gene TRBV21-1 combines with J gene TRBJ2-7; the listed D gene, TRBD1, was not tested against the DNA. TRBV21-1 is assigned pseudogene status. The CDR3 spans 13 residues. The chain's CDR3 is CASRDIPRHEQYF. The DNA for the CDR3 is TGTGCCAGTCGGGACATTCCCCGCCACGAGCAGTACTTC.

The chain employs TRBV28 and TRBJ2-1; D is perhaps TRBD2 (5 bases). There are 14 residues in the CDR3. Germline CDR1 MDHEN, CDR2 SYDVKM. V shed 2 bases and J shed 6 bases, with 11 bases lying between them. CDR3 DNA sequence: TGTGCCAGCAGTTTAAGGCTAGCCTCCAATGAGCAGTTCTTC. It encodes CASSLRLASNEQFF.